A selection of T cell receptor beta chains follows, all from one sample in a study of blood T cell repertoires in COVID-19. Only in-frame clones appear in the TCRdb table, and some are missing; sequencing was by immunoSEQ multiplex PCR. The table has about 69,000 clones, about 85% seen once. The specimen sequenced was peripheral blood. The receptor set was obtained from a man of 80 years or more with acute or convalescent COVID-19. Both conserved end residues are part of each CDR3.

v_call,cdr3_aa
TRBV29-1,CSVAPSGRGQETQYF
TRBV18,CASSGQATNYGYTF
TRBV7-2,CASSLTGAEGDTIYF
TRBV5-1,CASSSAGQVVYGYTF
TRBV7-2,CASRSRRGRGEAFF
TRBV11-2,CASSHRTSVYEQYF
TRBV6-5,CASSYSRQGPDTQYF
TRBV2,CASSGEGTQYF
TRBV7-9,CASSLQGLNTEAFF
TRBV11-3,CASSLQGQSSYNEQFF
TRBV5-4,CASSLVGAGQGRSGYTF
TRBV9,CASSWGPAKGYTF
TRBV15,CATSKGTVYGYTF
TRBV19,CASSSGTGWGSGANVLTF
TRBV7-2,CASSISGTGKRGYTF
TRBV7-9,CASRYTGGAYEQYF
TRBV18,CASSPPPGRGYTF